The 17 T cell receptor beta chains presented below share a single source sample, sequenced in a study of CD4+ T cells in melanoma. Method: immunoSEQ multiplex PCR; TCRdb's copy keeps in-frame clones and lacks some. The table lists about 55,000 clones, roughly 69% of them singletons. Source material: tumor tissue. The receptor source for this set is a human donor with melanoma.

This clone was counted at least ten times. The chain links TRBV18 to TRBJ1-4; D is unclear. Trimming left V 3 bases short and J 5 bases short, with 10 bases between. This CDR3 comprises 14 residues. CDR1 and CDR2 (germline): KGHSH, LQKENI. The CDR3 DNA sequence: TGTGCCAGCTCACCTCGAGGTCCAAATGAAAAACTGTTTTTT. Translated, it gives CASSPRGPNEKLFF.

This rearrangement joins TRBV5-6 to TRBJ1-3, with D tentatively TRBD1 (5 bases). Trimming shortened V by 4 bases and J by 1 base, and 12 bases separated the two germline ends. This CDR3 is 15 amino acids long. In germline, CDR1 is SGHDT, CDR2 YYEEEE. Here the CDR3 DNA reads TGTGCCAGCAGCGCAGGGTTATTGTCTGGAAACACCATATATTTT. Translation: CASSAGLLSGNTIYF.

The rearrangement uses TRBV14 and TRBJ2-7; 8 bases are shared with TRBD2. From germline, CDR1 is SGHDN and CDR2 FVKESK. The CDR3 loop spans 16 amino acids. The trim removed 0 bases at V and 0 bases at J, leaving 4 bases unmatched. CDR3 protein: CASSQDIGRASYEQYF. Written as DNA, the CDR3 is TGTGCCAGCAGCCAAGATATCGGGAGGGCCTCCTACGAGCAGTACTTC.

The rearrangement joins TRBV15 to TRBJ2-7; the D gene is possibly TRBD1 (6 bases). Germline CDR1 and CDR2: LNHNV and YYDKDF (reference sequence). The CDR3 covers 14 residues. Trimming stripped 3 bases from V and 5 bases from J, with 14 bases between. The CDR3 protein is CATSSFKGGNEQYF. The CDR3 region has the DNA TGTGCCACCAGCAGTTTCAAAGGGGGTAACGAGCAGTACTTC.

This chain joins TRBV10-3 and TRBJ2-2, with D hard to call. Germline lookup yields CDR1 ENHRY and CDR2 SYGVKD. This CDR3 spans 11 amino acids. Deletions cut 0 bases from V and 9 bases from J, with 2 bases between. CDR3: CAISESRELFF. In nucleotides, the CDR3 is TGTGCCATCAGTGAGTCTAGGGAGCTGTTTTTT.

V usage is TRBV5-1 and J usage is TRBJ2-2; a weak D match, TRBD1 (6 bases). Trimming removed 2 bases from V and 6 bases from J, with 8 bases in between. Per germline, CDR1 SGHRS and CDR2 YFSETQ. The CDR3 is 13 amino acids. The CDR3 spells CASSFTGPGELFF. The CDR3, as DNA: TGCGCCAGCAGCTTTACAGGGCCCGGGGAGCTGTTTTTT.

V and J are TRBV27 and TRBJ2-3; TRBD2 agrees at 7 bases. CDR3 length equals 17 residues. Trimming cost V 3 bases and J 5 bases; bases outside gene matches: 14. From germline, CDR1 is MNHEY and CDR2 SMNVEV (reference sequence). The DNA for the CDR3 is TGTGCCAGCAGTTTGGTCAGAGAAGCGGGGACGGGAGATACGCAGTATTTT. Its protein product is CASSLVREAGTGDTQYF.

The CDR3, as DNA: TGCGCCAGCAGCCAAGCCAGTTGGGGGCTTGGGAATTCACCCCTCCACTTT. Its protein is CASSQASWGLGNSPLHF. V is TRBV4-1 and J is TRBJ1-6, with TRBD1 as a possible D gene (6 bases). The CDR3 is 17 residues long. Germline V gives CDR1 MGHRA, CDR2 YSYEKL. With 1 base removed from V and 7 bases from J, the gap between germline ends came to 17 bases.

The V gene is TRBV6-1, the J gene TRBJ1-2; 10 positions match TRBD1. The V gene end was trimmed by 4 bases and the J gene end by 4 bases; junction bases not matched to a gene: 3. CDR1 and CDR2 from the germline V gene are MNHNS and SASEGT. The CDR3 covers 14 residues. In nucleotides, the CDR3 is TGTGCCAGCAGTGGACAGGGGGCAGGCTATGGCTACACCTTC. Its protein product is CASSGQGAGYGYTF.

The chain couples TRBV4-2 to TRBJ1-4; D is ambiguous. The CDR3 spans 17 residues. CDR1 LGHNA and CDR2 YNFKEQ come from the germline V gene. With 5 bases removed from V and 3 bases from J, the gap between germline ends came to 19 bases. CDR3 in amino acids: CASSFNPSLTPNEKLFF. The CDR3, as DNA: TGTGCCAGCAGCTTTAATCCCAGCCTAACCCCTAATGAAAAACTGTTTTTT.

This clone was observed a handful of times. The genes are TRBV7-9 and TRBJ2-2; D is unresolved. V was shortened by 5 bases and J by 2 bases, with 15 bases between the two germline ends. The CDR3 contains 16 residues. Germline values: CDR1 SEHNR, CDR2 FQNEAQ (reference sequence). DNA of the CDR3: TGTGCCAGCAGCCCTCAGGCAAAATTAAACACCGGGGAGCTGTTTTTT. It yields the protein CASSPQAKLNTGELFF.

This CDR3 is CASSPYWDKAYEQYF. The CDR3 nucleotides read TGTGCCAGCAGCCCATACTGGGACAAGGCCTACGAGCAGTACTTC. The rearrangement joins TRBV6-6 to TRBJ2-7; TRBD1 might be the D (6 bases). Looked up from germline, CDR1 is MNHNY and CDR2 is SVGAGI (reference sequence). There are 15 residues in the CDR3. V was cut by 6 bases and J by 2 bases, with 17 bases left in between.

At least ten counts were recorded for this clone. The chain has TRBV27 and TRBJ1-2; D remains unclear. V gave up 6 bases and J gave up 0 bases, with 14 bases separating them. The CDR3 loop spans 15 amino acids. Germline V gene lookup returns CDR1 MNHEY and CDR2 SMNVEV (reference sequence). DNA for the CDR3: TGTGCCAGCAGCAACTTCAATTCGGCTAACTATGGCTACACCTTC. Protein: CASSNFNSANYGYTF.

The J gene is TRBJ2-5, the V gene TRBV5-1; TRBD1 might be the D (6 bases). The V gene lost 5 bases and the J gene lost 3 bases, with 14 bases spanning the gap. Germline V gene data show CDR1 as SGHRS and CDR2 as YFSETQ. The CDR3 length is 14 residues. The CDR3 bases are TGCGCCAGCAGGACAGGAATGAACAAAGAGACCCAGTACTTC. It codes for CASRTGMNKETQYF.

J is TRBJ2-1 and V is TRBV5-8; weak D call: TRBD1 (5 bases). The CDR3 has 14 amino acids. CDR1 is SGHTS, CDR2 YDEGEE, per germline. V gave up 4 bases and J gave up 6 bases, with 14 bases separating them. This CDR3 reads CASSPGSWFNEQFF. CDR3 DNA: TGTGCCAGCAGCCCAGGGTCATGGTTCAATGAGCAGTTCTTC. The full variable domain, completed using reference TRBV5-8 and TRBJ2-1, is EAGVTQSPTHLIKTRGQQATLRCSPISGHTSVYWYQQALGLGLQFLLWYDEGEERNRGNFPPRFSGRQFPNYSSELNVNALELEDSALYLCASSPGSWFNEQFFGPGTRLTVL.

The V gene is TRBV13, the J gene TRBJ2-1; 9 positions agree with TRBD1. The CDR3 spans 15 residues. CDR1 and CDR2 from the germline V gene are PRHDT and FYEKMQ (reference sequence). V lost 4 bases and J lost 6; bases outside the gene matches: 7. CDR3 loop: CASSYPGQGSNEQFF. The CDR3 nucleotides read TGTGCCAGCAGCTACCCGGGACAGGGAAGCAATGAGCAGTTCTTC.

CDR3 protein: CASSSTGLYGYTF. DNA of the CDR3: TGTGCCAGCAGCTCGACAGGCCTTTATGGCTACACCTTC. V usage is TRBV7-3 and J usage is TRBJ1-2; TRBD1 might be the D (6 bases). This CDR3 has 13 amino acids. V was pared by 4 bases and J by 5 bases, with 11 bases between. Germline loops: CDR1 SGHTA, CDR2 FQGTGA. Complete variable domain (other parts from reference TRBV7-3 and TRBJ1-2): GAGVSQTPSNKVTEKGKYVELRCDPISGHTALYWYRQSLGQGPEFLIYFQGTGAADDSGLPNDRFFAVRPEGSVSTLKIQRTERGDSAVYLCASSSTGLYGYTFGSGTRLTVV.